The clone carrying this T cell receptor (beta chain) was observed a few times. This sample was included in a study of T-cell memory formation after mild COVID-19. TCRdb reprocessed the 5' RACE reads via MiXCR and lists one record per CDR3 protein. This sample yields fewer than 350,000 distinct CDR3 sequences, of which approximately 16% are seen a single time; under 25% belongs to the top ten. V lost 2 bases and J 10 bases, leaving 11 bases between the germline ends. The CDR3 is 12 residues long. Germline lookup yields CDR1 MDHEN and CDR2 SYDVKM. The chain uses TRBV28 and TRBJ1-2, with no clear D. Sequencing used PBMCs or a T cell subset sorted from them (not recorded which). This clonotype was obtained from a man aged 18 to 29 who had mild COVID-19 (a few samples of this study predate the infection). Cell type and time point are not known. CDR3 in DNA: TGTGCCAGCAGTTTACGGACTGGGCTCTACACCTTC. Protein sequence: CASSLRTGLYTF.